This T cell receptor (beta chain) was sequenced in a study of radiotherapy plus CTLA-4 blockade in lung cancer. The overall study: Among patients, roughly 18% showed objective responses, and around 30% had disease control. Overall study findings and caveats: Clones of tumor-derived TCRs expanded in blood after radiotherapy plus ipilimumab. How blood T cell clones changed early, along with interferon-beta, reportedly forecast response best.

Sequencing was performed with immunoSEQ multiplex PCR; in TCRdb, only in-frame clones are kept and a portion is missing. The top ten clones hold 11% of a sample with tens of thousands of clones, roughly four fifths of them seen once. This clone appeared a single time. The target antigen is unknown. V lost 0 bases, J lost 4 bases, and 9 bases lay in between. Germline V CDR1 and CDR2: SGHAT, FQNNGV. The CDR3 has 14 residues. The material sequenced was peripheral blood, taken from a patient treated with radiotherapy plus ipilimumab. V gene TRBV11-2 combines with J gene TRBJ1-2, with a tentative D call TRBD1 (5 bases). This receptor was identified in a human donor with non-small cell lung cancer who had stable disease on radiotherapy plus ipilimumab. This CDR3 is CASSLDQGSYGYTF. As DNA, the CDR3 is TGTGCCAGCAGCTTAGATCAGGGAAGCTATGGCTACACCTTC. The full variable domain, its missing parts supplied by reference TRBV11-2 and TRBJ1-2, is EAGVAQSPRYKIIEKRQSVAFWCNPISGHATLYWYQQILGQGPKLLIQFQNNGVVDDSQLPKDRFSAERLKGVDSTLKIQPAKLEDSAVYLCASSLDQGSYGYTFGSGTRLTVV.